The 27 T cell receptor beta chains presented below share a single source sample, sequenced in a study of blood T cell repertoires in COVID-19. Only in-frame clones appear in the TCRdb table, and some are missing; sequencing was by immunoSEQ multiplex PCR. The table shows 150,000 to 200,000 clones, with about 86% occurring only once. Material: peripheral blood. Source of these receptors: a woman between 18 and 29 years old who had recovered from COVID-19.

The V and J genes are TRBV18 and TRBJ1-3; 8 bases are shared with TRBD1. Trimming cost V 3 bases and J 2 bases; bases outside gene matches: 6. Germline V gene sequence: CDR1 KGHSH, CDR2 LQKENI. The CDR3 loop spans 16 amino acids. The CDR3 DNA follows: TGTGCCAGCTCACCGGACAGGGTCCGAGCTGGAAACACCATATATTTT. This sequence encodes CASSPDRVRAGNTIYF.

This clone has a handful of counts. The chain recombines TRBV7-3 with TRBJ1-1; D is possibly TRBD1 (5 bases). V was pared by 5 bases and J by 1 base, with 8 bases between. The CDR3 has 13 residues. The germline V gene encodes CDR1 SGHTA and CDR2 FQGTGA. The CDR3 spells CASSPDTNTEAFF. CDR3 bases: TGTGCCAGCAGCCCGGACACGAACACTGAAGCTTTCTTT. Variable domain in full (rest from reference TRBV7-3 and TRBJ1-1): GAGVSQTPSNKVTEKGKYVELRCDPISGHTALYWYRQSLGQGPEFLIYFQGTGAADDSGLPNDRFFAVRPEGSVSTLKIQRTERGDSAVYLCASSPDTNTEAFFGQGTRLTVV.

The J gene is TRBJ2-3, the V gene TRBV14, with 9 bases that match TRBD2. Germline assignment: CDR1 SGHDN and CDR2 FVKESK. The trim removed 4 bases at V and 1 base at J, leaving 3 bases unmatched. The CDR3 runs to 15 residues. CDR3: CASSPGLARTDTQYF. The CDR3 region has the DNA TGTGCCAGCAGCCCGGGACTAGCCCGCACAGATACGCAGTATTTT.

The V gene is TRBV7-9, the J gene TRBJ1-2; D perhaps matches TRBD1 (5 bases). The V and J ends lost 6 bases and 6 bases respectively, with 17 bases between them. This CDR3 contains 14 residues. Germline loops: CDR1 SEHNR, CDR2 FQNEAQ (reference sequence). The CDR3 here is CASSLQLEGNGYTF. In nucleotides, the CDR3 is TGTGCCAGCAGTCTCCAATTGGAGGGGAATGGCTACACCTTC.

This chain joins TRBV21-1 and TRBJ2-7; TRBD1 is taken as the D call from the table, unchecked against the DNA. TRBV21-1 has pseudogene status. This CDR3 has 13 amino acids. CDR3 sequence: CASSKIGIYEQYF. DNA of the CDR3: TGTGCCAGCAGCAAAATTGGCATCTACGAGCAGTACTTC.

CDR3 nucleotide sequence: TGTGCCAGCAGCTCGCCCGACAGGGTGGGTGAAAAACTGTTTTTT. Translation gives CASSSPDRVGEKLFF. The V and J genes are TRBV6-6 and TRBJ1-4, with 7 bases aligning to TRBD1. The length of the CDR3 is 15 residues. After removal of 6 bases from V and 7 bases from J, the junction contained 11 bases not matched to a gene. CDR1 MNHNY and CDR2 SVGAGI come from the germline V gene (reference sequence).

This chain joins TRBV11-1 and TRBJ1-2; D call uncertain. Germline CDR1 and CDR2: SGHAT and FQDESV (reference sequence). This CDR3 region has 14 residues. Trimming pared 5 bases from V and 4 bases from J, leaving 14 bases between. The CDR3 here is CASSNPPATYGYTF. The CDR3 nucleotides read TGTGCCAGCAGCAATCCGCCAGCGACCTATGGCTACACCTTC.

The CDR3 protein is CATSQNFGNEKLFF. The CDR3, as DNA: TGTGCCACGTCTCAGAACTTCGGGAATGAAAAACTGTTTTTT. The V gene is TRBV19, the J gene TRBJ1-4, with unresolved D. This CDR3 spans 14 amino acids. The germline gives CDR1 LNHDA, CDR2 SQIVND (reference sequence). Trimming cost V 10 bases and J 5 bases, with 17 bases left between them.

The V and J genes are TRBV27 and TRBJ2-5; TRBD1 matches at 12 bases. V lost 8 bases, J lost 9 bases, and 13 bases stayed unmatched. The germline CDR1 and CDR2 sequences are MNHEY and SMNVEV (reference sequence). This CDR3 region has 15 residues. CDR3 in DNA: TGTGCCAGCGGCGCCGGGACAGGGGGCCTGGAGGCCCAGTACTTC. Amino acid sequence: CASGAGTGGLEAQYF.

This chain links TRBV7-2 with TRBJ2-5, with TRBD1 as a possible D gene (6 bases). CDR1 is SGHTA, CDR2 FQGNSA, per germline. The CDR3 covers 15 residues. The V and J ends lost 0 bases and 1 base respectively, with 9 bases between them. CDR3 DNA sequence: TGTGCCAGCAGCTTAGCGGGGGCTATCCAAGAGACCCAGTACTTC. Translated, it gives CASSLAGAIQETQYF.

V and J are TRBV6-5 and TRBJ2-3, with TRBD1 identical over 8 bases. The CDR3 runs 14 residues. V lost 5 bases to trimming and J lost 2 bases; unmatched junction nucleotides: 3. The V gene's germline CDR1 is MNHEY and CDR2 SVGAGI. CDR3 region: CASSQGAFTDTQYF. The DNA for the CDR3 is TGTGCCAGCAGTCAGGGGGCCTTCACAGATACGCAGTATTTT.

The rearrangement links TRBV7-8 to TRBJ1-3; 9 bases fit TRBD1. This CDR3 is built from 15 residues. V shed 5 bases, J shed 3 bases, and the junction held 5 bases outside the gene matches. In germline, CDR1 is SGHVS, CDR2 FQNEAQ. This chain's CDR3 is CASSRDRGYGNTIYF. The DNA for the CDR3 is TGTGCCAGCAGCCGAGACAGGGGGTATGGAAACACCATATATTTT. Drawing the rest from reference TRBV7-8 and TRBJ1-3, the complete variable domain is GAGVSQSPRYKVAKRGQDVALRCDPISGHVSLFWYQQALGQGPEFLTYFQNEAQLDKSGLPSDRFFAERPEGSVSTLKIQRTQQEDSAVYLCASSRDRGYGNTIYFGEGSWLTVV.

V gene TRBV9 combines with J gene TRBJ2-3; TRBD2 might be the D (5 bases). V gave up 4 bases and J gave up 5 bases, with 14 bases separating them. The CDR3 is 14 amino acids. Germline-derived CDR1 and CDR2 are SGDLS and YYNGEE. CDR3: CASSSRLLGDTQYF. CDR3 nucleotide sequence: TGTGCCAGCAGCTCCCGTTTACTAGGAGATACGCAGTATTTT.

This clone was counted a single time. This rearrangement joins TRBV10-3 to TRBJ1-6; D might be TRBD1 (5 bases). CDR1 ENHRY and CDR2 SYGVKD come from the germline V gene. The V gene lost 2 bases and the J gene lost 0 bases, with 5 bases spanning the gap. The CDR3 consists of 15 residues. Here the CDR3 DNA reads TGTGCCATCAGTGAGGACAGCTCCTATAATTCACCCCTCCACTTT. This codes for CAISEDSSYNSPLHF.

The rearrangement joins TRBV3-1 (or the pseudogene TRBV3-2) to TRBJ1-4; maybe TRBD1 (5 bases). CDR1 is LGHDT, CDR2 YNNKEL, per germline (reference sequence). V was trimmed by 4 bases and J by 4 bases, leaving 10 bases between them. CDR3 size: 14 residues. As DNA, the CDR3 is TGTGCCAGCAGCCCTCGGACAAGTAATGAAAAACTGTTTTTT. Amino acid sequence: CASSPRTSNEKLFF.

The V call is TRBV7-2, the J call TRBJ2-1; weak D call: TRBD1 (6 bases). Germline lookup yields CDR1 SGHTA and CDR2 FQGNSA. CDR3 length: 15 residues. V lost 4 bases and J 7 bases, leaving 17 bases between the germline ends. For the CDR3, the DNA is TGTGCCAGCAGCTCGACAGGTAATCCTACAAATGAGCAGTTCTTC. Translated: CASSSTGNPTNEQFF.

This sequence joins TRBV6-5 and TRBJ1-1; 9 bases fit TRBD1. The CDR3 totals 14 residues. The ends lost 6 bases at V and 3 bases at J; junction bases unmatched: 5. Germline CDR1 and CDR2: MNHEY and SVGAGI. The CDR3 spells CASSPRTGDTEAFF. DNA for the CDR3: TGTGCCAGCAGCCCGAGGACAGGGGACACTGAAGCTTTCTTT.

In this sample, this clone turned up once. The V gene is TRBV18, the J gene TRBJ2-2; no reliable D call. Deletions cut 4 bases from V and 6 bases from J, with 3 bases between. From germline, CDR1 is KGHSH and CDR2 LQKENI. The CDR3 sequence is 11 residues long. The CDR3 here is CASSLSGELFF. CDR3 DNA sequence: TGTGCCAGCTCACTATCCGGGGAGCTGTTTTTT.

This clone showed up just a few times. V usage is TRBV10-3 and J usage is TRBJ1-1, with 12 bases that match TRBD1. The CDR3 is 16 residues long. The J segment lost 0 bases and the V segment lost 9 bases, leaving 8 bases of the junction unmatched. Germline CDR1 and CDR2: ENHRY and SYGVKD. The CDR3 loop is CAIGGTGGTVNTEAFF. For the CDR3, the DNA is TGTGCCATTGGTGGGACAGGGGGCACTGTGAACACTGAAGCTTTCTTT.

This clone appeared a few times. The chain joins TRBV7-9 to TRBJ2-3; 10 positions agree with TRBD1. Germline V gene lookup returns CDR1 SEHNR and CDR2 FQNEAQ (reference sequence). J gave up 4 bases and V 5 bases, and 6 bases lay outside the gene matches. The CDR3 has 15 residues. CDR3 sequence: CASSPDRGRADTQYF. The CDR3 bases are TGTGCCAGCAGCCCTGACAGGGGGCGCGCAGATACGCAGTATTTT.

The CDR3: CASSVRGTTDTQYF. CDR3 sequence (DNA): TGTGCCAGCAGCGTCAGGGGGACCACAGATACGCAGTATTTT. The chain couples TRBV9 to TRBJ2-3; 7 bases map to TRBD1. The CDR3 loop spans 14 amino acids. The junction had 2 bases not matched to a gene; V was cut back by 2 bases and J by 2 bases. The V gene's germline CDR1 is SGDLS and CDR2 YYNGEE.

The V call is TRBV19, the J call TRBJ1-1; D is unresolved. CDR3 length: 13 amino acids. V was trimmed by 2 bases and J by 8 bases, leaving 12 bases between them. The germline V gene has CDR1 LNHDA and CDR2 SQIVND (reference sequence). CDR3 loop: CASSIIAWQEAFF. CDR3 bases: TGTGCCAGTAGTATAATTGCTTGGCAGGAAGCTTTCTTT.

The chain links TRBV7-2 to TRBJ2-3, with 9 bases that match TRBD1. The J segment lost 6 bases and the V segment lost 5 bases, leaving 3 bases of the junction unmatched. Germline values: CDR1 SGHTA, CDR2 FQGNSA. The CDR3 runs to 13 residues. In DNA form, the CDR3 reads TGTGCCAGCAGCAGGACAGGGGTGGATACGCAGTATTTT. Translated, it gives CASSRTGVDTQYF. The full variable domain, rest sourced from reference TRBV7-2 and TRBJ2-3, is GAGVSQSPSNKVTEKGKDVELRCDPISGHTALYWYRQSLGQGLEFLIYFQGNSAPDKSGLPSDRFSAERTGGSVSTLTIQRTQQEDSAVYLCASSRTGVDTQYFGPGTRLTVL.

CDR3 nucleotide sequence: TGTGCCAGCAGTTTTGGCAACTATGGCTACACCTTC. Protein sequence: CASSFGNYGYTF. The chain joins TRBV28 to TRBJ1-2; D is uncertain. The CDR3 is made up of 12 amino acids. The V end was cut by 3 bases, the J end by 2 bases, with 4 bases between. Per the germline V gene, CDR1 is MDHEN and CDR2 is SYDVKM.

The J gene is TRBJ1-2, the V gene TRBV6-1, with D possibly being TRBD1 (6 bases). Trimming took 3 bases from V and 8 from J, leaving 19 bases between them. This CDR3 region has 15 residues. Germline loops: CDR1 MNHNS, CDR2 SASEGT. CDR3 loop: CASSEAPDRPLGYTF. As DNA, the CDR3 is TGTGCCAGCAGTGAGGCACCTGACAGGCCTCTAGGCTACACCTTC.

V is TRBV5-1 and J is TRBJ1-2; D is unresolved. The CDR3 has 15 residues. Germline V gene data show CDR1 as SGHRS and CDR2 as YFSETQ. Trimming removed 4 bases from V and 2 bases from J, with 15 bases in between. DNA for the CDR3: TGCGCCAGCAGCCTTGCCACCACATACAACTATGGCTACACCTTC. As protein: CASSLATTYNYGYTF.

The J gene is TRBJ2-2, the V gene TRBV7-9, with D possibly TRBD1 on 6 matching bases. The CDR3 has 16 amino acids. Germline assignment: CDR1 SEHNR and CDR2 FQNEAQ (reference sequence). V gave up 5 bases and J gave up 0 bases, with 13 bases separating them. The CDR3 loop is CASSLGTLANTGELFF. In DNA form, the CDR3 reads TGTGCCAGCAGCCTGGGGACACTCGCGAACACCGGGGAGCTGTTTTTT.